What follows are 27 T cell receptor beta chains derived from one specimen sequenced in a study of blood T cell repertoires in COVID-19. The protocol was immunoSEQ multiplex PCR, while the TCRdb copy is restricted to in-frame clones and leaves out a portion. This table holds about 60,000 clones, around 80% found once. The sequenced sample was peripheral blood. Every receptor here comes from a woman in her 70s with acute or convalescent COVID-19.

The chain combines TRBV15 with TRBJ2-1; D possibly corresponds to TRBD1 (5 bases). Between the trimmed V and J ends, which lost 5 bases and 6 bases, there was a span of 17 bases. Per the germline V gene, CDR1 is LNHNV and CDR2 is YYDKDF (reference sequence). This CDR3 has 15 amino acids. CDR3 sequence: CATSGPKATGNEQFF. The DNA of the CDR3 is TGTGCCACCAGCGGGCCCAAAGCCACAGGCAATGAGCAGTTCTTC.

In DNA form, the CDR3 reads TGCGCCAGCAGGACAGGGGGCGAGAAAGGCTACACCTTC. It specifies CASRTGGEKGYTF. The chain carries TRBV5-1 and TRBJ1-2, with 10 bases lining up with TRBD1. The CDR3 totals 13 residues. Germline values: CDR1 SGHRS, CDR2 YFSETQ. V shed 5 bases and J 8 bases; nucleotides not matched to a gene: 6.

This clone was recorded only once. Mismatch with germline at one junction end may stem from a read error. CDR3 nucleotide sequence: TGTGCTAGCAGCCAAGGACTAGCGGGGATCCGCTACAATGAGCAGTTCTTC. This translates into CASSQGLAGIRYNEQFF. The chain couples TRBV7-7 to TRBJ2-1; 12 bases line up with TRBD2. Germline CDR1 SSHAT, CDR2 FNYEAQ (reference sequence). This CDR3 region has 17 residues.

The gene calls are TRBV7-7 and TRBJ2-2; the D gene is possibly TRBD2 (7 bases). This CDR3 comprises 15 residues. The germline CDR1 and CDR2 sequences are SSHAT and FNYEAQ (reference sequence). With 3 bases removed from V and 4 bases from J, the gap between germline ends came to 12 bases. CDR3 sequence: CASSFAGAGTGELFF. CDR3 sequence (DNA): TGTGCCAGCAGCTTTGCGGGGGCTGGCACCGGGGAGCTGTTTTTT. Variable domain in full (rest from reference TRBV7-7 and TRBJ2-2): GAGVSQSPRYKVTKRGQDVTLRCDPISSHATLYWYQQALGQGPEFLTYFNYEAQPDKSGLPSDRFSAERPEGSISTLTIQRTEQRDSAMYRCASSFAGAGTGELFFGEGSRLTVL.

The CDR3 DNA follows: TGTGCCAGCACCGGGACACCAACCGGGGAGCTGTTTTTT. Encoded protein: CASTGTPTGELFF. The V and J genes are TRBV5-4 and TRBJ2-2, with TRBD1 as a possible D gene (6 bases). Trimming cost V 6 bases and J 5 bases, with 11 bases left between them. Germline CDR1 and CDR2: SGHNT and YYREEE (reference sequence). The CDR3 extends over 13 amino acids.

The chain's CDR3 is CAWGRGSGANVLTF. The CDR3 DNA is TGTGCCTGGGGGAGAGGGTCTGGGGCCAACGTCCTGACTTTC. This chain joins TRBV30 and TRBJ2-6, with a tentative D call TRBD2 (5 bases). Trimming left V 5 bases short and J 1 base short, with 9 bases between. The CDR3 extends over 14 amino acids. Per germline, CDR1 GTSNPN and CDR2 SVGIG (reference sequence).

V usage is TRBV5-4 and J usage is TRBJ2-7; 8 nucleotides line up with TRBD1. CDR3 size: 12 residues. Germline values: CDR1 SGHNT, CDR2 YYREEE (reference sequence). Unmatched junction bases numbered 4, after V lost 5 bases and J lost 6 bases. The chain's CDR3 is CASSRTGGEQYF. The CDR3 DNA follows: TGTGCCAGCAGTCGCACAGGGGGCGAGCAGTACTTC.

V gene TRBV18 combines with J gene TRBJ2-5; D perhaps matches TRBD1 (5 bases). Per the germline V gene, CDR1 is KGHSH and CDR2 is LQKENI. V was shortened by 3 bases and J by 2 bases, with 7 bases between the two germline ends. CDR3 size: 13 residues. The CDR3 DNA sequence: TGTGCCAGCTCACCGTACAGGCAAGAGACCCAGTACTTC. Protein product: CASSPYRQETQYF. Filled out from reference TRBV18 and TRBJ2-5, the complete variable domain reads NAGVMQNPRHLVRRRGQEARLRCSPMKGHSHVYWYRQLPEEGLKFMVYLQKENIIDESGMPKERFSAEFPKEGPSILRIQQVVRGDSAAYFCASSPYRQETQYFGPGTRLLVL.

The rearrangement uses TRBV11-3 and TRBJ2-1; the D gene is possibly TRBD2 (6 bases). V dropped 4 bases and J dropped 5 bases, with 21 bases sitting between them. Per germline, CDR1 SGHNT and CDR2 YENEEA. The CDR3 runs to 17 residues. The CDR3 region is CASSSPMGGPRDNEQFF. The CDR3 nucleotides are TGTGCCAGCAGCTCGCCTATGGGAGGCCCCCGGGACAATGAGCAGTTCTTC.

The DNA for the CDR3 is TGTGCTAGTGGTTTGGTCGGGACTAGCATCTCGGATACGCAGTATTTT. It translates to CASGLVGTSISDTQYF. The chain uses TRBV12-5 and TRBJ2-3, with 9 bases lining up with TRBD2. The CDR3 covers 16 residues. Unmatched junction bases numbered 7, after V lost 0 bases and J lost 6 bases. The germline gives CDR1 LGHNT, CDR2 FRNRAP.

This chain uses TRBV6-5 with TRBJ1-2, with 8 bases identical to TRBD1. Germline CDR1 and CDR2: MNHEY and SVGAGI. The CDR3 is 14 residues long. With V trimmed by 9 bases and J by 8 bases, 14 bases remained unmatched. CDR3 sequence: CASAGGQGAGGYTF. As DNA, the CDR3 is TGTGCCAGTGCCGGTGGGCAGGGGGCAGGGGGCTACACCTTC.

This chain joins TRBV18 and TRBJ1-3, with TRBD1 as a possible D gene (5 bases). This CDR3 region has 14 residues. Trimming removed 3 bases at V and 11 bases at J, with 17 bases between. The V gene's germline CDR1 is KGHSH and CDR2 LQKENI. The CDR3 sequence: CASSPSAQARAIYF. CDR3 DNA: TGTGCCAGCTCACCGTCGGCACAGGCTAGGGCCATATATTTT.

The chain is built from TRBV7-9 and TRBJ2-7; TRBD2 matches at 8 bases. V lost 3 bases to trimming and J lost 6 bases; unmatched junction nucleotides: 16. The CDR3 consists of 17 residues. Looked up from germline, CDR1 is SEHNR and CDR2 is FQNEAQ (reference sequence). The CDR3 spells CASSLGLGGALGPEQYF. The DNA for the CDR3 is TGTGCCAGCAGCTTGGGGCTCGGGGGGGCCTTAGGACCCGAGCAGTACTTC.

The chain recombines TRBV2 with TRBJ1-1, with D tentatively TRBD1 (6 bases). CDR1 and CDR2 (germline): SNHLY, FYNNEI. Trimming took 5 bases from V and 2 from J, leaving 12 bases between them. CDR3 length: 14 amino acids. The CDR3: CASSSGTSNTEAFF. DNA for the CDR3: TGTGCCAGCAGTTCTGGGACATCAAACACTGAAGCTTTCTTT.

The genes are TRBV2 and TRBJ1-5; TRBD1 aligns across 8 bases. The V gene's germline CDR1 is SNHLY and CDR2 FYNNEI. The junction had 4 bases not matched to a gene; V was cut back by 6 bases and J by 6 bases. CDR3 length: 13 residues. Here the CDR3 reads CASSVTGGQPQHF. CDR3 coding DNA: TGTGCCAGCAGCGTTACAGGGGGTCAGCCCCAGCATTTT.

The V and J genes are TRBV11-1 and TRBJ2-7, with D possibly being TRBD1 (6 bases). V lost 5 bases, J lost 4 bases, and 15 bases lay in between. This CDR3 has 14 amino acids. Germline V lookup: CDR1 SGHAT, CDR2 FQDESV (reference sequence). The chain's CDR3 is CASSQDRRPYEQYF. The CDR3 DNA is TGTGCCAGCAGCCAAGACAGGAGACCTTACGAGCAGTACTTC.

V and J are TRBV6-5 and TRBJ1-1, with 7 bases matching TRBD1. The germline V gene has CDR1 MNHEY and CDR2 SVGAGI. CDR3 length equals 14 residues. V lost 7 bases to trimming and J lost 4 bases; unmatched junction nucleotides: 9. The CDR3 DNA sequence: TGTGCCAGCACCAGGGACAGTATTAGCACTGAAGCTTTCTTT. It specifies CASTRDSISTEAFF.

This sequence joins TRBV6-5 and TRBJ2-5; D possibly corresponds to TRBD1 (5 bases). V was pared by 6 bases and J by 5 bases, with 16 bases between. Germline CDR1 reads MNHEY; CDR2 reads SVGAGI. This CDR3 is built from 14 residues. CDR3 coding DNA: TGTGCCAGCAGACGAGACTCCCCAGGGGAGACCCAGTACTTC. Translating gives CASRRDSPGETQYF.

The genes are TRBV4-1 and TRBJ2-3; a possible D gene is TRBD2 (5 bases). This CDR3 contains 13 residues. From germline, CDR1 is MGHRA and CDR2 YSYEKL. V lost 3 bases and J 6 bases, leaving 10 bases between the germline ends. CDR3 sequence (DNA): TGCGCCAGCAGCCAGTCGAGGGTCGATACGCAGTATTTT. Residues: CASSQSRVDTQYF.

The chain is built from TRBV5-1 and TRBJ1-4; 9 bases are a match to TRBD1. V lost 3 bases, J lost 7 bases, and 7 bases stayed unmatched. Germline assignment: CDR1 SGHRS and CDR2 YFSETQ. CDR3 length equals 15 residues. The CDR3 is CASSSGQGDGEKLFF. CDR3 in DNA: TGCGCCAGCAGCTCGGGACAGGGCGACGGTGAAAAACTGTTTTTT.

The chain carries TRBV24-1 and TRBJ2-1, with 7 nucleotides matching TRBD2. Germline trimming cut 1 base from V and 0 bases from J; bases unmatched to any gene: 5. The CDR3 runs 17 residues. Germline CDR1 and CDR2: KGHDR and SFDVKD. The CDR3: CATSDFGGMSSYNEQFF. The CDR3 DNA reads TGTGCCACCAGTGATTTCGGGGGGATGAGCTCCTACAATGAGCAGTTCTTC.

The CDR3 region has the DNA TGTGCCAGCAGCCAATTATCCGGGGATGGAGAGACCCAGTACTTC. It specifies CASSQLSGDGETQYF. The chain uses TRBV3-1 (or the pseudogene TRBV3-2) and TRBJ2-5; tentatively, D is TRBD2 (5 bases). The CDR3 consists of 15 residues. Germline V CDR1 and CDR2: LGHDT, YNNKEL (reference sequence). V was pared by 2 bases and J by 4 bases, with 14 bases between.

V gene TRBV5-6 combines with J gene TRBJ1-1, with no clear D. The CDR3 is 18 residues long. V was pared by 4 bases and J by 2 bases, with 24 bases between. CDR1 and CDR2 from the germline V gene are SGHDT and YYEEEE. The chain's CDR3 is CASSAGSLYGSPNTEAFF. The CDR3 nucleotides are TGTGCCAGCAGCGCCGGGTCCCTATACGGCTCTCCCAACACTGAAGCTTTCTTT.

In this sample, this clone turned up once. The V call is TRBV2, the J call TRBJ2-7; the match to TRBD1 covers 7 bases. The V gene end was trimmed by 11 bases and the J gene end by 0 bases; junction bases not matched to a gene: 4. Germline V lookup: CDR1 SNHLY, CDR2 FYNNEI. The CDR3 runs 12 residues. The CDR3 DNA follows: TGTGCCGGGTGGGACAGCTCCTACGAGCAGTACTTC. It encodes CAGWDSSYEQYF.

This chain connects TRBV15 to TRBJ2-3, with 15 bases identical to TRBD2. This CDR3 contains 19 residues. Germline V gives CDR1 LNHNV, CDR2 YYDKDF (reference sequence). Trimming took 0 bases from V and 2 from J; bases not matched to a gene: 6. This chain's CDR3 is CATSRDKGLAGGLTDTQYF. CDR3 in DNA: TGTGCCACCAGCAGAGATAAGGGACTAGCGGGGGGCCTCACAGATACGCAGTATTTT.

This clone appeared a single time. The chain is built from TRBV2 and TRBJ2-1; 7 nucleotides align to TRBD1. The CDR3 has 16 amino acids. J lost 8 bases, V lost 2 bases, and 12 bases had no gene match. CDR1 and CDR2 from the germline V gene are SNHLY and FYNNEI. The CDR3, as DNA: TGTGCCAGCAGTGAAAGCTCGTCAGGGGGTGGAGATGAGCAGTTCTTC. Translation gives CASSESSSGGGDEQFF.

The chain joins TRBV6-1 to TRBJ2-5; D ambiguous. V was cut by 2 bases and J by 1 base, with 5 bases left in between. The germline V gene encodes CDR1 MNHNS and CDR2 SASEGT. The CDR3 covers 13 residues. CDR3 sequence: CASSEIRQETQYF. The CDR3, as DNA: TGTGCCAGCAGTGAAATTCGCCAAGAGACCCAGTACTTC.